Listed below are T cell receptor beta chains from one sample, sequenced in a study of cytomegalovirus exposure and HLA in healthy donors. TCRdb's table, derived via immunoSEQ multiplex PCR, lists solely in-frame clones and lacks some. The data contain 190,000 or so clones, roughly 84% of them singletons. The sequenced sample consisted of PBMCs. These receptors were collected from a woman aged 25 to 39 in good health and CMV-seropositive. The CDR3 runs from the conserved cysteine through the conserved F or W. A D gene is named only where the DNA matches it firmly. Clone size is stated in some rows and not others, as once, few, many or a class when expanded.

clone_size: .; j_call: TRBJ1-2; v_call: TRBV28; d_call: TRBD1; cdr3_nt: TGTGCCAGCAGTGGGGACAGCTCGGTGAATGGCTACACCTTC; cdr3_aa: CASSGDSSVNGYTF
clone_size: .; j_call: TRBJ1-5; v_call: TRBV19; d_call: .; cdr3_nt: TGTGCCAGTAGTATAGGGTGGAGGGGCCCCCATGGCCAGCCCCAGCATTTT; cdr3_aa: CASSIGWRGPHGQPQHF
clone_size: .; j_call: TRBJ1-3; v_call: TRBV25-1; d_call: .; cdr3_nt: TGTGCCAGCAGTGAATACCTAGGGGGGGGACACACCATATATTTT; cdr3_aa: CASSEYLGGGHTIYF
clone_size: .; j_call: TRBJ2-1; v_call: TRBV6-5; d_call: .; cdr3_nt: TGTGCCAGCAGCCCTCTAAGAAGTTCCTACAATGAGCAGTTCTTC; cdr3_aa: CASSPLRSSYNEQFF
clone_size: .; j_call: TRBJ2-1; v_call: TRBV29-1; d_call: .; cdr3_nt: TGCAGCGTTCCAATGTACAATGAGCAGTTCTTC; cdr3_aa: CSVPMYNEQFF
clone_size: .; j_call: TRBJ1-2; v_call: TRBV28; d_call: TRBD1; cdr3_nt: TGTGCCAGCGTCGGACAGGGATTTTTCTATGGCTACACCTTC; cdr3_aa: CASVGQGFFYGYTF
clone_size: .; j_call: TRBJ2-2; v_call: TRBV7-2; d_call: .; cdr3_nt: TGTGCCAGCAGCTTTCTACAGCCCCAGGACACCGGGGAGCTGTTTTTT; cdr3_aa: CASSFLQPQDTGELFF
clone_size: .; j_call: TRBJ1-5; v_call: TRBV28; d_call: .; cdr3_nt: TGTGCCAGCAGTTTAAATGGACATAATCAGCCCCAGCATTTT; cdr3_aa: CASSLNGHNQPQHF
clone_size: .; j_call: TRBJ2-7; v_call: TRBV28; d_call: TRBD1; cdr3_nt: TGTGCCAGCAGCCTTACCCCGGGGACAGGGTCGTCCTACGAGCAGTACTTC; cdr3_aa: CASSLTPGTGSSYEQYF
clone_size: .; j_call: TRBJ2-7; v_call: TRBV25-1; d_call: TRBD2; cdr3_nt: TGTGCCAGCAGTGAATACGCGGGGGGGTCTTTCGAGCAGTACTTC; cdr3_aa: CASSEYAGGSFEQYF
clone_size: .; j_call: TRBJ2-1; v_call: TRBV2; d_call: .; cdr3_nt: TGTGCCAGCAGTGAAACTAGCTCCTACAATGAGCAGTTCTTC; cdr3_aa: CASSETSSYNEQFF
clone_size: .; j_call: TRBJ2-1; v_call: TRBV28; d_call: .; cdr3_nt: TGTGCCAGCAGTTTACAGGGGCCAGTCGGGTTCTACAATGAGCAGTTCTTC; cdr3_aa: CASSLQGPVGFYNEQFF
clone_size: .; j_call: TRBJ1-4; v_call: TRBV27; d_call: TRBD1; cdr3_nt: TGTGCCAGCAGTTTTTACAGGGGAAGTGAAAAACTGTTTTTT; cdr3_aa: CASSFYRGSEKLFF
clone_size: .; j_call: TRBJ1-2; v_call: TRBV29-1; d_call: TRBD1; cdr3_nt: TGCAGCGTTGATCTGGCAGGGGGGTATGGCTACACCTTC; cdr3_aa: CSVDLAGGYGYTF
clone_size: .; j_call: TRBJ2-7; v_call: TRBV28; d_call: .; cdr3_nt: TGTGCCATCCAGGGGCGCTACGAGCAGTACTTC; cdr3_aa: CAIQGRYEQYF
clone_size: .; j_call: TRBJ2-7; v_call: TRBV5-4; d_call: .; cdr3_nt: TGTGCCAGCAGCTCACAGGGCTCCTACGAGCAGTACTTC; cdr3_aa: CASSSQGSYEQYF
clone_size: once; j_call: TRBJ2-5; v_call: TRBV19; d_call: TRBD1; cdr3_nt: TGTGCCAGTAGTCTTCGGACAGGGAGGATCCAAGAGACCCAGTACTTC; cdr3_aa: CASSLRTGRIQETQYF
clone_size: few; j_call: TRBJ2-7; v_call: TRBV10-1; d_call: .; cdr3_nt: TGCGCCCTAGGGGGGGACGAGCAGTACTTC; cdr3_aa: CALGGDEQYF
clone_size: .; j_call: TRBJ2-1; v_call: TRBV18; d_call: TRBD1; cdr3_nt: TGTGCCAGCTCTAGGGACAGCTCCTACAATGAGCAGTTCTTC; cdr3_aa: CASSRDSSYNEQFF
clone_size: .; j_call: TRBJ2-7; v_call: TRBV6-5; d_call: .; cdr3_nt: TGTGCCAGCAGACACCGTTACGAGCAGTACTTC; cdr3_aa: CASRHRYEQYF
clone_size: .; j_call: TRBJ2-1; v_call: TRBV5-1; d_call: TRBD2; cdr3_nt: TGCGCCAGCAGCTTGGCAGAGCGGGAGAGGTACAATGAGCAGTTCTTC; cdr3_aa: CASSLAERERYNEQFF
clone_size: .; j_call: TRBJ2-7; v_call: TRBV28; d_call: TRBD2; cdr3_nt: TGTGCCAGCAGTCCAACTTCAGCGGGGGGCTACGAGCAGTACTTC; cdr3_aa: CASSPTSAGGYEQYF
clone_size: .; j_call: TRBJ2-2; v_call: TRBV5-1; d_call: TRBD1; cdr3_nt: TGCGCCAGCAGCTTGGATCAGGGGGCCGGCACCGGGGAGCTGTTTTTT; cdr3_aa: CASSLDQGAGTGELFF
clone_size: .; j_call: TRBJ1-1; v_call: TRBV10-3; d_call: TRBD1; cdr3_nt: TGTGCCATCAGCTGGGACAGGAAGAACACTGAAGCTTTCTTT; cdr3_aa: CAISWDRKNTEAFF
clone_size: .; j_call: TRBJ1-5; v_call: TRBV19; d_call: .; cdr3_nt: TGTGCCGGCGGACAGATCAATCAGCCCCAGCATTTT; cdr3_aa: CAGGQINQPQHF
clone_size: .; j_call: TRBJ2-1; v_call: TRBV28; d_call: TRBD2; cdr3_nt: TGTGCCAGCAGTCCTCCGGGGGGATACTACAATGAGCAGTTCTTC; cdr3_aa: CASSPPGGYYNEQFF
clone_size: .; j_call: TRBJ1-2; v_call: TRBV28; d_call: .; cdr3_nt: TGTGCCAGCAGTTCGGGGGATGCCTGGCGGGGCTACACCTTC; cdr3_aa: CASSSGDAWRGYTF
clone_size: few; j_call: TRBJ2-1; v_call: TRBV2; d_call: TRBD2; cdr3_nt: TGTGCCAGCAGCGCCGGGACTAGCGGGTACAATGAGCAGTTCTTC; cdr3_aa: CASSAGTSGYNEQFF
clone_size: .; j_call: TRBJ2-5; v_call: TRBV15; d_call: TRBD1; cdr3_nt: TGTGCCACCAGCCGAACCGCGACAGGGGGACAAGAGACCCAGTACTTC; cdr3_aa: CATSRTATGGQETQYF